Listed below are T cell receptor beta chains from one sample, sequenced in a study of shared T cell receptors in the human thymus. The method was immunoSEQ multiplex PCR; TCRdb's version includes in-frame clones alone and lacks a portion of them. Of roughly 660,000 clones listed, 85% to 90% are singletons. These same records also appear under a second study, on human thymus T cells.

Material for sequencing was thymocytes. These receptors originate from a boy under three years old with a congenital heart defect. CDR3s leave out the opening cysteine and the closing phenylalanine or tryptophan. Size is omitted from some rows. Given values are once, few, many or a class for expanded clones.

v_call	j_call	clone_size	cdr3_aa
TRBV10-2	TRBJ2-7	.	ASRNDIAGDASEQY
TRBV10-3	TRBJ1-2	.	AISERKGGGYGYT
TRBV5-4	TRBJ2-1	.	ASTPGSGSRYEQF
TRBV4-3	TRBJ2-1	.	ASSRLPGQGDNEQF
TRBV6-1	TRBJ2-7	once	ASTGGGPYEQY
TRBV10-2	TRBJ2-7	few	ASSEPSGSQDEQY
TRBV5-1	TRBJ1-6	.	ASSWMPGGRHNSPLH
TRBV4-1	TRBJ1-2	.	ASSQDGERGYT
TRBV2	TRBJ1-1	.	ASSDGKGTEAF
TRBV5-1	TRBJ2-7	.	ASSTSKGAPRDEQY
TRBV18	TRBJ2-7	.	ASSPKGTGRNYRNYEQY
TRBV7-2	TRBJ2-4	.	ASSSSLAVLAKNIQY
TRBV15	TRBJ2-5	.	ATSRWLAEGETQY
TRBV6-1	TRBJ2-5	once	ASSEGRGRETQY
TRBV19	TRBJ2-6	.	ASSKLGQEGSGANVLT
TRBV28	TRBJ2-5	few	ASSQRTRTSGKQTQY
TRBV11-2	TRBJ2-7	.	ASSLEPFSRLYEQY
TRBV4-3	TRBJ1-5	.	ASSQDGGSNQPQH
TRBV9	TRBJ2-1	.	ASSAPRAGGPDNEQF
TRBV4-1	TRBJ2-3	.	ASSEDDGENGTDTQY
TRBV4-3	TRBJ2-7	.	ASSQPLAGPHEQY
TRBV6-6	TRBJ2-1	.	ASSKRGLPKDEQF
TRBV11-2	TRBJ2-7	.	ASSFEREAYEQY
TRBV29-1	TRBJ2-2	.	SARKGGARSGDHANTGELF
TRBV19	TRBJ2-7	.	ASSSYKTGVGNSPAPYEQY
TRBV6-6	TRBJ1-2	.	ASSYSTGTDYYGYT
TRBV15	TRBJ1-3	.	ATSGSGTESSLSGNTIY
TRBV5-1	TRBJ2-7	.	ASSPGGRSLPTYEQY
TRBV6-6	TRBJ2-1	.	ASSYPGQGNEQF
TRBV7-9	TRBJ2-7	.	ASSLSGLRSYEQY
TRBV9	TRBJ1-1	.	ASSARGPEAF
TRBV5-1	TRBJ2-1	.	ASSYTSGSSHEQF
TRBV5-1	TRBJ1-1	once	ASSLVGGVNTEAF
TRBV19	TRBJ2-1	.	ASRGSGVEQF
TRBV19	TRBJ2-3	.	ASTSPPGTSGTYTDTQY
TRBV19	TRBJ2-5	.	ASSILLAGETQY
TRBV29-1	TRBJ2-5	.	SVEGSASGRKGTQY
TRBV2	TRBJ2-3	.	ASSGISAPRGTDTQY
TRBV6-6	TRBJ2-5	.	ASRRGGEETQY
TRBV6-5	TRBJ2-2	once	ATGLAEYTGELF